These 15 T cell receptor beta chains were sequenced from one sample in a study of blood T cell repertoires in COVID-19. Profiling relied on immunoSEQ multiplex PCR, and the TCRdb table lists in-frame clones only, not all of them. Of under 250,000 clones in the sample, over 80% are singletons; the top ten hold over 2.5%. Specimen: PBMCs or T cells enriched from blood (not recorded which). These receptors were collected from a middle-aged woman who had been exposed to COVID-19.

V gene TRBV6-5 combines with J gene TRBJ1-5; the D gene is possibly TRBD1 (5 bases). Germline CDR1 is MNHEY and CDR2 is SVGAGI. The V end was cut by 2 bases, the J end by 4 bases, with 15 bases between. This CDR3 has 16 residues. DNA for the CDR3: TGTGCCAGCAGTTACGCGGGGGTGTCTCGGAATCAGCCCCAGCATTTT. Translated, it gives CASSYAGVSRNQPQHF.

V usage is TRBV7-8 and J usage is TRBJ2-7, with TRBD1 identical over 8 bases. The length of the CDR3 is 15 residues. V lost 3 bases, J lost 4 bases, and 8 bases stayed unmatched. The germline V gene encodes CDR1 SGHVS and CDR2 FQNEAQ. CDR3 bases: TGTGCCAGCAGCTTGCGCCGGGACAGGAATTACGAGCAGTACTTC. This codes for CASSLRRDRNYEQYF.

This sequence joins TRBV9 and TRBJ1-2, with D possibly being TRBD1 (5 bases). Looked up from germline, CDR1 is SGDLS and CDR2 is YYNGEE. This CDR3 has 15 residues. V lost 4 bases and J lost 7, with 20 bases in between. This CDR3 is CASSPSGGVYFGYTF. The CDR3 nucleotides read TGTGCCAGCAGCCCTTCCGGGGGGGTGTATTTTGGCTACACCTTC.

The chain combines TRBV13 with TRBJ2-7, with 10 bases lining up with TRBD1. The CDR3 runs 15 residues. The germline gives CDR1 PRHDT, CDR2 FYEKMQ (reference sequence). Trimming took 4 bases from V and 1 from J; bases not matched to a gene: 4. CDR3 sequence: CASSSLGQGSYEQYF. CDR3 DNA: TGTGCCAGCAGCTCCTTGGGACAGGGGTCCTACGAGCAGTACTTC. The complete variable domain, with remaining parts taken from reference TRBV13 and TRBJ2-7, reads AAGVIQSPRHLIKEKRETATLKCYPIPRHDTVYWYQQGPGQDPQFLISFYEKMQSDKGSIPDRFSAQQFSDYHSELNMSSLELGDSALYFCASSSLGQGSYEQYFGPGTRLTVT.

This clone was found a few times. This chain connects TRBV11-3 to TRBJ2-1; D is perhaps TRBD1 (6 bases). The germline V gene has CDR1 SGHNT and CDR2 YENEEA. CDR3 length: 17 residues. V was trimmed by 4 bases and J by 0 bases, leaving 16 bases between them. The CDR3 DNA follows: TGTGCCAGCAGCTCAGAACAGGGTGTGAGCTCCTACAATGAGCAGTTCTTC. Amino acid sequence: CASSSEQGVSSYNEQFF.

This rearrangement joins TRBV19 to TRBJ2-7; 7 nucleotides match TRBD1. This CDR3 is built from 14 residues. Trimming at V came to 5 bases and at J to 1 base, leaving 5 bases not matched to a gene. Germline assignment: CDR1 LNHDA and CDR2 SQIVND (reference sequence). CDR3 sequence: CASSPGQSSYEQYF. The CDR3 coding sequence is TGTGCCAGTAGTCCGGGACAGTCATCCTACGAGCAGTACTTC.

This chain joins TRBV19 and TRBJ1-1, with a weak D call TRBD1 (6 bases). CDR1 LNHDA and CDR2 SQIVND come from the germline V gene (reference sequence). This CDR3 has 15 residues. The V gene lost 0 bases and the J gene lost 3 bases, with 11 bases spanning the gap. The DNA of the CDR3 is TGTGCCAGTAGTATAGAACAGGCAGGGGACACTGAAGCTTTCTTT. Residues: CASSIEQAGDTEAFF. Looking up the rest from reference TRBV19 and TRBJ1-1 gives the full variable domain: DGGITQSPKYLFRKEGQNVTLSCEQNLNHDAMYWYRQDPGQGLRLIYYSQIVNDFQKGDIAEGYSVSREKKESFPLTVTSAQKNPTAFYLCASSIEQAGDTEAFFGQGTRLTVV.

This sequence joins TRBV6-2 or TRBV6-3 and TRBJ1-5; a weak D match, TRBD1 (6 bases). This CDR3 contains 15 residues. The germline V gene encodes CDR1 MNHEY and CDR2 SVGEGT. The V end lost 5 bases, the J end lost 0 bases, and 11 bases lay between the germline ends. The CDR3 region has the DNA TGTGCCAGCAGTGGACAGCCGTATAGCAATCAGCCCCAGCATTTT. It codes for CASSGQPYSNQPQHF.

This clone was seen more than once but under ten times. The rearrangement joins TRBV19 to TRBJ1-1, with D uncertain. V lost 8 bases and J lost 0, with 10 bases in between. The CDR3 extends over 13 amino acids. Germline assignment: CDR1 LNHDA and CDR2 SQIVND (reference sequence). For the CDR3, the DNA is TGTGCCAGTTCCGAAAACATGAACACTGAAGCTTTCTTT. Amino acid sequence: CASSENMNTEAFF. Combining the CDR3 with reference TRBV19 and TRBJ1-1 gives the whole variable domain DGGITQSPKYLFRKEGQNVTLSCEQNLNHDAMYWYRQDPGQGLRLIYYSQIVNDFQKGDIAEGYSVSREKKESFPLTVTSAQKNPTAFYLCASSENMNTEAFFGQGTRLTVV.

A note on this clone: At the DNA level, this CDR3 is encoded by other sequences in the same sample as well. This rearrangement joins TRBV9 to TRBJ2-3; 9 bases align to TRBD2. The CDR3 has 17 residues. Unmatched junction bases numbered 7, after V lost 0 bases and J lost 2 bases. Germline lookup yields CDR1 SGDLS and CDR2 YYNGEE. The CDR3 spells CASSVDAGGLNTDTQYF. CDR3 coding DNA: TGTGCCAGCAGCGTAGATGCGGGGGGGCTGAACACAGATACGCAGTATTTT.

This clone was seen a single time. V usage is TRBV18 and J usage is TRBJ1-2; D is ambiguous. The germline CDR1 and CDR2 sequences are KGHSH and LQKENI. Deletions cut 3 bases from V and 6 bases from J, with 11 bases between. The CDR3 sequence is 13 residues long. The CDR3 coding sequence is TGTGCCAGCTCACCCGGAGGAACGGATGGCTACACCTTC. The encoded protein is CASSPGGTDGYTF.

In its sample, this clone was seen once. The chain joins TRBV4-3 to TRBJ1-2, with 9 bases fitting TRBD1. The V segment lost 0 bases and the J segment 8 bases; nucleotides outside the gene matches: 7. The CDR3 is made up of 15 amino acids. The germline CDR1 and CDR2 sequences are LGHNA and YSLEER. The CDR3 nucleotides are TGCGCCAGCAGCCAAGATGTTGGGACAGGGTCCGGCTACACCTTC. It yields the protein CASSQDVGTGSGYTF.

V is TRBV18 and J is TRBJ1-1; a possible D gene is TRBD1 (6 bases). The CDR3 runs to 14 residues. Germline-derived CDR1 and CDR2 are KGHSH and LQKENI. The ends were cut back, 3 bases at V and 6 bases at J, with 14 bases in the middle. CDR3 in amino acids: CASSPKQGFPEAFF. The CDR3 DNA reads TGTGCCAGCTCACCTAAACAGGGATTCCCTGAAGCTTTCTTT.

The chain employs TRBV3-1 (or the pseudogene TRBV3-2) and TRBJ1-3, with D uncertain. The CDR3 consists of 16 residues. The V gene's germline CDR1 is LGHDT and CDR2 YNNKEL (reference sequence). Trimming pared 1 base from V and 4 bases from J, leaving 14 bases between. In DNA, the CDR3 is TGTGCCAGCAGCCAAGGGAGGTTCACCCGGGGAAACACCATATATTTT. Its protein product is CASSQGRFTRGNTIYF.

This chain uses TRBV6-2 or TRBV6-3 with TRBJ1-5; possible D gene TRBD1, 6 bases. CDR1 and CDR2 from the germline V gene are MNHEY and SVGEGT. The CDR3 has 18 residues. V was shortened by 6 bases and J by 4 bases, with 25 bases between the two germline ends. The CDR3 spells CASSHQPTGTPNNQPQHF. The CDR3 DNA follows: TGTGCCAGCAGCCACCAACCGACGGGGACACCGAATAATCAGCCCCAGCATTTT.